A selection of T cell receptor beta chains follows, all from one sample in a study of T cells in Graves' hyperthyroidism and ophthalmopathy. TCRdb re-called the multiplex PCR reads with MiXCR, one entry per CDR3 protein. The sample lists about half a million distinct CDR3 sequences, about 22% seen once, with roughly 49% in the top ten. Material for sequencing was blood. All receptors derive from a woman aged 70 to 79 with Graves' ophthalmopathy. CDR3s include the opening cysteine and the closing phenylalanine or tryptophan. The D gene is left open where the match is weak. Expanded clones get a size class; other rows say once, few or many, or leave the size out.

d_gene,v_gene,j_gene,abundance,CDR3aa,CDR3nt
NA,TRBV5-4,TRBJ2-1,few,CASSGSGSRVYEQFF,TGTGCCAGCAGCGGTAGCGGCTCCCGGGTCTATGAGCAGTTCTTC
TRBD2,TRBV28,TRBJ2-3,NA,CASSFAWTSGRTDTQYF,TGTGCCAGCAGTTTCGCCTGGACTAGCGGGAGAACAGATACGCAGTATTTT
NA,TRBV28,TRBJ2-7,many,CASSFHRDTPYEQYF,TGTGCCAGCAGTTTCCACCGGGACACACCCTACGAGCAGTACTTC
TRBD1,TRBV29-1,TRBJ1-5,few,CSIGAGGRNQPQHF,TGCAGCATTGGGGCAGGGGGCCGCAATCAGCCCCAGCATTTT
NA,TRBV2,TRBJ2-5,NA,CASSLDRKETQYF,TGTGCCAGCAGCCTTGACAGAAAAGAGACCCAGTACTTC
NA,TRBV5-1,TRBJ2-7,NA,CASSLAGGTDPEQYF,TGCGCCAGCAGCTTGGCAGGGGGGACAGATCCCGAGCAGTACTTC
TRBD2,TRBV7-8,TRBJ2-5,few,CASSFLAGGAIETQYF,TGTGCCAGCAGCTTCTTAGCGGGAGGGGCAATAGAGACCCAGTACTTC
NA,TRBV12-3/TRBV12-4,TRBJ1-6,few,CASSFDSYNSPLHF,TGTGCCAGCAGTTTCGATAGCTATAATTCACCCCTCCACTTT
TRBD1,TRBV20-1,TRBJ1-4,many,CSALTGGEEKLFF,TGCAGTGCTCTGACAGGGGGCGAAGAAAAACTGTTTTTT
TRBD1,TRBV5-6,TRBJ1-3,NA,CASRETGGTGNTIYF,TGTGCCAGCAGGGAAACAGGGGGGACTGGAAACACCATATATTTT